The 23 T cell receptor beta chains reported below all come from one sample, sequenced in a study of human T cells and chemical hapten exposure. The time point: patch test 2, 6 weeks after DPC sensitization. The treatment here: therapeutic diphenylcyclopropenone sensitization with weekly scalp DPC. One entry per CDR3 protein, called by TCRdb with MiXCR from the RACE reads. The data contain about 140,000 distinct CDR3 sequences, approximately 12% of them singletons. This material consisted of whole blood, taken in connection with sensitization to the hapten diphenylcyclopropenone (DPC). These receptors all stem from a woman aged 45-65 years with alopecia areata. Some clones in this sample may be carry-over from other donors' samples.

In this sample, this clonotype turned up a few times. This sequence joins TRBV6-5 and TRBJ2-7; TRBD1 agrees at 8 bases. The CDR3 runs to 15 residues. The V gene end was trimmed by 4 bases and the J gene end by 1 base; junction bases not matched to a gene: 6. Germline V lookup: CDR1 MNHEY, CDR2 SVGAGI. The CDR3: CASSSRQGASYEQYF. The CDR3 DNA sequence: TGTGCCAGCAGTTCCCGTCAGGGGGCATCCTACGAGCAGTACTTC.

There are many counts of this clonotype. This chain connects TRBV24-1 to TRBJ2-1; 13 nucleotides align to TRBD2. CDR1 and CDR2 from the germline V gene are KGHDR and SFDVKD. The J segment lost 5 bases and the V segment lost 0 bases, leaving 6 bases of the junction unmatched. The CDR3 is 18 residues long. For the CDR3, the DNA is TGTGCCACCAGTGATTTGGGACTAGCGGGAGTCTCGGACAATGAGCAGTTCTTC. Its translation: CATSDLGLAGVSDNEQFF.

This clonotype was seen repeatedly, ten times or more. This chain joins TRBV10-2 and TRBJ2-7; D might be TRBD1 (6 bases). The CDR3 has 11 residues. Germline CDR1 WSHSY, CDR2 SAAADI. V lost 10 bases to trimming and J lost 5 bases, with 12 bases between them. The DNA of the CDR3 is TGCGCCACCTCGGACAGCCACGAGCAGTACTTC. Its protein product is CATSDSHEQYF.

In its sample, this clonotype was seen many times. The V and J genes are TRBV20-1 and TRBJ2-1; TRBD2 agrees at 14 bases. Germline CDR1 is DFQATT and CDR2 is SNEGSKA (reference sequence). The CDR3 loop spans 15 amino acids. V was clipped by 0 bases and J by 9 bases; unmatched bases: 4. This CDR3 is CSARDWTSGRPEQFF. The CDR3 DNA is TGCAGTGCTAGAGACTGGACTAGCGGGAGGCCTGAGCAGTTCTTC.

In this sample, this clonotype turned up a few times. V and J are TRBV3-1 and TRBJ1-4; possibly TRBD1 for D (6 bases). Per the germline V gene, CDR1 is LGHDT and CDR2 is YNNKEL (reference sequence). V was cut by 8 bases and J by 8 bases, with 9 bases left in between. This CDR3 comprises 11 residues. Here the CDR3 DNA reads TGTGCCAGCGGGGGGCGAGAAAAACTGTTTTTT. This gives the protein CASGGREKLFF.

Only a few counts were recorded for this clonotype. The chain is built from TRBV5-1 and TRBJ2-1; 7 nucleotides agree with TRBD2. There are 14 residues in the CDR3. Per germline, CDR1 SGHRS and CDR2 YFSETQ. J gave up 7 bases and V 1 base, and 5 bases lay outside the gene matches. The CDR3 sequence is CASSLWGLPNEQFF. The CDR3 DNA is TGCGCCAGCAGCTTGTGGGGACTACCAAATGAGCAGTTCTTC.

This clonotype was detected a few times. The chain uses TRBV28 and TRBJ1-5, with TRBD1 as a possible D gene (6 bases). In germline, CDR1 is MDHEN, CDR2 SYDVKM. Trimming took off 5 bases at V and 6 bases at J, with 17 bases between the two ends. CDR3 size: 15 residues. The CDR3 loop is CASSPSTGIGQPQHF. CDR3 bases: TGTGCCAGCAGTCCCTCCACAGGGATTGGTCAGCCCCAGCATTTT. The variable domain in full, with the rest retrieved from reference TRBV28 and TRBJ1-5, is DVKVTQSSRYLVKRTGEKVFLECVQDMDHENMFWYRQDPGLGLRLIYFSYDVKMKEKGDIPEGYSVSREKKERFSLILESASTNQTSMYLCASSPSTGIGQPQHFGDGTRLSIL.

There are many counts of this clonotype. This rearrangement joins TRBV20-1 to TRBJ1-2, with 7 bases fitting TRBD1. CDR1 is DFQATT and CDR2 is SNEGSKA in the germline V gene (reference sequence). The CDR3 consists of 15 residues. Trimming cost V 3 bases and J 3 bases; bases outside gene matches: 10. CDR3 loop: CSASSRGAGYYGYTF. CDR3 DNA sequence: TGCAGTGCTAGTTCCAGGGGGGCCGGGTACTATGGCTACACCTTC.

This clonotype was seen at least ten times. CDR3 residues: CASSSTDNQPQHF. The CDR3 DNA reads TGTGCCAGCAGCTCGACAGATAATCAGCCCCAGCATTTT. The rearrangement uses TRBV28 and TRBJ1-5, with D possibly TRBD1 on 5 matching bases. V was cut by 6 bases and J by 4 bases, with 10 bases left in between. This CDR3 is built from 13 residues. Germline V lookup: CDR1 MDHEN, CDR2 SYDVKM.

This clonotype was counted a few times. CDR3 coding DNA: TGTGCCAGCACCCTAGGGAGGAGCTCCTACAATGAGCAGTTCTTC. Its protein is CASTLGRSSYNEQFF. The chain joins TRBV7-2 to TRBJ2-1, with D perhaps TRBD2 (6 bases). Between the trimmed V and J ends, which lost 7 bases and 0 bases, there was a span of 13 bases. The germline V gene encodes CDR1 SGHTA and CDR2 FQGNSA. The CDR3 totals 15 residues.

This clonotype was observed a handful of times. The chain links TRBV4-2 to TRBJ2-1; D remains unclear. This CDR3 has 16 amino acids. CDR1 LGHNA and CDR2 YNFKEQ come from the germline V gene. Trimming cost V 4 bases and J 0 bases, with 13 bases left between them. The CDR3: CASSLLTPRSYNEQFF. The CDR3 DNA reads as TGTGCCAGCAGCCTCTTAACCCCCCGCTCCTACAATGAGCAGTTCTTC.

In this sample, this clonotype turned up a few times. This chain uses TRBV6-6 with TRBJ2-4, with a tentative D call TRBD1 (5 bases). Germline-derived CDR1 and CDR2 are MNHNY and SVGAGI (reference sequence). The CDR3 is 14 amino acids. Deletions cut 2 bases from V and 5 bases from J, with 10 bases between. CDR3 sequence: CASSYGAPQNIQYF. As DNA, the CDR3 is TGTGCCAGCAGTTACGGGGCCCCCCAAAACATTCAGTACTTC.

This sequence joins TRBV6-5 and TRBJ2-7; unclear D gene. The CDR3 spans 12 residues. V lost 5 bases and J lost 4, with 9 bases in between. The germline CDR1 and CDR2 sequences are MNHEY and SVGAGI. The DNA of the CDR3 is TGTGCCAGCAGTCCCCCCAATTACGAGCAGTACTTC. This codes for CASSPPNYEQYF.

This clonotype has more than one count but fewer than ten. V gene TRBV5-1 combines with J gene TRBJ2-2, with D tentatively TRBD2 (5 bases). Germline-derived CDR1 and CDR2 are SGHRS and YFSETQ. The V end was cut by 6 bases, the J end by 4 bases, with 13 bases between. The CDR3 is made up of 14 amino acids. CDR3 sequence: CASTGESGTGELFF. The CDR3 nucleotides read TGCGCCAGCACCGGGGAATCGGGCACCGGGGAGCTGTTTTTT.

The table lists this clonotype with a few counts. The chain joins TRBV10-1 to TRBJ2-5, with 11 bases identical to TRBD2. The CDR3 is 18 amino acids. V was clipped by 3 bases and J by 2 bases; unmatched bases: 11. Per germline, CDR1 WNHNN and CDR2 SYGVQD (reference sequence). The CDR3 protein is CASSEGTSGRLLQETQYF. CDR3 coding DNA: TGCGCCAGCAGTGAAGGGACTAGCGGACGGTTACTTCAAGAGACCCAGTACTTC.

This sequence joins TRBV7-8 and TRBJ2-1; 9 positions match TRBD2. The CDR3 sequence is 18 residues long. Trimming removed 5 bases from V and 4 bases from J; junction bases left unmatched: 15. Germline V CDR1 and CDR2: SGHVS, FQNEAQ. The CDR3 here is CASSLRLKAGGFYNEQFF. CDR3 nucleotide sequence: TGTGCCAGCAGCCTGCGACTAAAAGCGGGGGGTTTTTACAATGAGCAGTTCTTC.

In this sample, this clonotype turned up a few times. The chain combines TRBV30 with TRBJ1-1, with TRBD1 as a possible D gene (6 bases). Trimming stripped 0 bases from V and 6 bases from J, with 11 bases between. The CDR3 runs to 13 residues. From germline, CDR1 is GTSNPN and CDR2 SVGIG (reference sequence). CDR3 nucleotide sequence: TGTGCCTGGAGTGTCAGGGGAAACGCTGAAGCTTTCTTT. Translating gives CAWSVRGNAEAFF.

The V gene is TRBV7-9, the J gene TRBJ2-4; D is perhaps TRBD2 (5 bases). V was cut by 5 bases and J by 1 base, with 18 bases left in between. Germline CDR1 is SEHNR and CDR2 is FQNEAQ (reference sequence). The CDR3 totals 17 residues. The CDR3 sequence: CASSPSAGGRAKNIQYF. CDR3 sequence (DNA): TGTGCCAGCAGCCCCAGTGCGGGTGGTAGGGCCAAAAACATTCAGTACTTC.

This clonotype was seen many times. This chain uses TRBV7-2 with TRBJ2-3; D possibly uses TRBD1 or TRBD2 (5 bases each). Germline lookup yields CDR1 SGHTA and CDR2 FQGNSA. This CDR3 has 15 residues. Trimming took 6 bases from V and 5 from J, leaving 18 bases between them. The CDR3 sequence: CASRRDGQWGDTQYF. CDR3 nucleotides: TGTGCCAGCAGGAGGGACGGCCAGTGGGGAGATACGCAGTATTTT.

V gene TRBV4-1 combines with J gene TRBJ1-6; 7 bases map to TRBD1. Germline CDR1 reads MGHRA; CDR2 reads YSYEKL. The junction had 6 bases not matched to a gene; V was cut back by 1 base and J by 0 bases. This CDR3 region has 18 residues. CDR3 region: CASSQGLRGSSYNSPLHF. The CDR3 DNA reads as TGCGCCAGCAGCCAAGGACTCAGGGGGAGCTCCTATAATTCACCCCTCCACTTT.

The chain joins TRBV30 to TRBJ2-7; 7 nucleotides align to TRBD1. CDR3 length: 12 residues. Per germline, CDR1 GTSNPN and CDR2 SVGIG (reference sequence). With V trimmed by 3 bases and J by 8 bases, 7 bases remained unmatched. DNA of the CDR3: TGTGCCTGGAGGCTACAGGGGCTGAAGCAGTACTTC. This sequence encodes CAWRLQGLKQYF.

This clonotype has only a few counts. J is TRBJ2-5 and V is TRBV11-3, with unresolved D. With 3 bases removed from V and 0 bases from J, the gap between germline ends came to 8 bases. The CDR3 length is 14 residues. Germline loops: CDR1 SGHNT, CDR2 YENEEA. CDR3 coding DNA: TGTGCCAGCAGCTTTGGACCGAACCAAGAGACCCAGTACTTC. Its translation is CASSFGPNQETQYF.

The chain couples TRBV14 to TRBJ2-7; no clear D. Trimming left V 0 bases short and J 6 bases short, with 9 bases between. CDR3 length: 13 amino acids. Germline CDR1 and CDR2: SGHDN and FVKESK. CDR3 region: CASSQERWGEQYF. The DNA for the CDR3 is TGTGCCAGCAGCCAAGAAAGGTGGGGCGAGCAGTACTTC.